These 13 T cell receptor beta chains were all obtained from the same sample, sequenced in a study of blood T cell repertoires in COVID-19. Libraries were prepared by immunoSEQ multiplex PCR; TCRdb keeps only in-frame clonotypes and omits some of them. The table includes roughly 120,000 clones, approximately 82% detected once. The sample was peripheral blood. The receptors stem from a woman of 80 years or more with active or convalescent COVID-19.

The chain has TRBV6-5 and TRBJ2-7, with 9 bases that match TRBD2. The CDR3 contains 15 residues. CDR1 MNHEY and CDR2 SVGAGI come from the germline V gene. V shed 0 bases, J shed 4 bases, and the junction held 4 bases outside the gene matches. Written as DNA, the CDR3 is TGTGCCAGCAGTTACTCAGCTAGCGGGAATTACGAGCAGTACTTC. Its protein product is CASSYSASGNYEQYF.

The CDR3 sequence is CASLVRPSKGEKLFF. In DNA form, the CDR3 reads TGCGCCAGCTTGGTCAGGCCTTCTAAGGGGGAAAAACTGTTTTTT. V is TRBV23-1 and J is TRBJ1-4; TRBD1 is a possible D gene (5 bases). TRBV23-1 is marked as an open reading frame, function uncertain. The V and J ends lost 8 bases and 8 bases respectively, with 21 bases between them. The CDR3 loop spans 15 amino acids.

The CDR3: CASSPPGQGATDTQYF. Here the CDR3 DNA reads TGTGCCAGCTCACCACCGGGACAGGGGGCCACAGATACGCAGTATTTT. This chain joins TRBV18 and TRBJ2-3; 12 nucleotides match TRBD1. The J segment lost 2 bases and the V segment lost 0 bases, leaving 0 bases of the junction unmatched. Germline values: CDR1 KGHSH, CDR2 LQKENI. CDR3 size: 16 residues.

CDR3 sequence reads: CASSLVGTANQPQHF. The CDR3 DNA sequence: TGTGCCAGCAGCTTAGTGGGGACAGCGAATCAGCCCCAGCATTTT. V is TRBV7-8 and J is TRBJ1-5, with 7 bases identical to TRBD1. From germline, CDR1 is SGHVS and CDR2 FQNEAQ. The CDR3 is 15 residues long. Germline trimming cut 1 base from V and 4 bases from J; bases unmatched to any gene: 4.

The J gene is TRBJ2-7, the V gene TRBV19; 10 bases align to TRBD2. CDR3 size: 13 residues. V shed 9 bases, J shed 2 bases, and the junction held 4 bases outside the gene matches. Germline CDR1 is LNHDA and CDR2 is SQIVND (reference sequence). CDR3 nucleotide sequence: TGTGCCAGACCCGGGACTAGCGCCTACGAGCAGTACTTC. The encoded protein is CARPGTSAYEQYF.

The chain couples TRBV18 to TRBJ1-1, with unresolved D. The germline gives CDR1 KGHSH, CDR2 LQKENI. Trimming pared 1 base from V and 1 base from J, leaving 7 bases between. CDR3 length: 14 amino acids. The chain's CDR3 is CASSPRDTNTEAFF. The CDR3 nucleotides read TGTGCCAGCTCACCACGTGACACGAACACTGAAGCTTTCTTT.

The chain joins TRBV27 to TRBJ1-1; no reliable D call. V was trimmed by 1 base and J by 2 bases, leaving 5 bases between them. This CDR3 spans 13 amino acids. CDR1 and CDR2 from the germline V gene are MNHEY and SMNVEV (reference sequence). The CDR3 sequence: CASSLFLNTEAFF. CDR3 nucleotides: TGTGCCAGCAGTTTATTTCTAAACACTGAAGCTTTCTTT.

This chain links TRBV28 with TRBJ2-5; TRBD1 matches at 8 bases. The CDR3 has 14 residues. The V gene end was trimmed by 5 bases and the J gene end by 5 bases; junction bases not matched to a gene: 7. Germline CDR1 is MDHEN and CDR2 is SYDVKM. CDR3: CASSPSDREETQYF. In DNA form, the CDR3 reads TGTGCCAGCAGTCCATCGGACAGGGAGGAGACCCAGTACTTC.

This chain joins TRBV19 and TRBJ2-1, with TRBD2 matching over 11 bases. The germline V gene encodes CDR1 LNHDA and CDR2 SQIVND (reference sequence). With 1 base clipped from V and 2 bases from J, the junction kept 4 bases outside the gene matches. The CDR3 has 17 residues. For the CDR3, the DNA is TGTGCCAGTAGTATAGGGGCTAGCGGGAGGCCCTACAATGAGCAGTTCTTC. This translates into CASSIGASGRPYNEQFF.

The chain has TRBV6-1 and TRBJ1-2, with D perhaps TRBD1 (6 bases). Germline CDR1 and CDR2: MNHNS and SASEGT. This CDR3 spans 16 amino acids. Deletions cut 4 bases from V and 4 bases from J, with 19 bases between. The CDR3 sequence is CASSVRTGLGSYGYTF. The CDR3 DNA reads as TGTGCCAGCAGTGTGCGTACAGGGCTGGGGAGCTATGGCTACACCTTC.

This chain uses TRBV5-6 with TRBJ2-1; D call uncertain. Per germline, CDR1 SGHDT and CDR2 YYEEEE. The V and J ends lost 4 bases and 7 bases respectively, with 12 bases between them. This CDR3 spans 13 amino acids. This chain's CDR3 is CASSVRFGNEQFF. The CDR3, as DNA: TGTGCCAGCAGCGTACGGTTCGGGAATGAGCAGTTCTTC.

The chain couples TRBV19 to TRBJ2-2, with D maybe TRBD1 (5 bases). Germline assignment: CDR1 LNHDA and CDR2 SQIVND (reference sequence). The CDR3 extends over 17 amino acids. The V and J ends lost 1 base and 0 bases respectively, with 12 bases between them. CDR3 sequence (DNA): TGTGCCAGTAGTATAGGACAGTACCGGGCGAACACCGGGGAGCTGTTTTTT. Its translation: CASSIGQYRANTGELFF.

V usage is TRBV5-1 and J usage is TRBJ1-4; TRBD1 matches 7 bases. Looked up from germline, CDR1 is SGHRS and CDR2 is YFSETQ. CDR3 length: 15 amino acids. Unmatched junction bases numbered 7, after V lost 4 bases and J lost 4 bases. The CDR3, as DNA: TGCGCCAGCAGCCACCGGGACAGTAATAATGAAAAACTGTTTTTT. Translation: CASSHRDSNNEKLFF.